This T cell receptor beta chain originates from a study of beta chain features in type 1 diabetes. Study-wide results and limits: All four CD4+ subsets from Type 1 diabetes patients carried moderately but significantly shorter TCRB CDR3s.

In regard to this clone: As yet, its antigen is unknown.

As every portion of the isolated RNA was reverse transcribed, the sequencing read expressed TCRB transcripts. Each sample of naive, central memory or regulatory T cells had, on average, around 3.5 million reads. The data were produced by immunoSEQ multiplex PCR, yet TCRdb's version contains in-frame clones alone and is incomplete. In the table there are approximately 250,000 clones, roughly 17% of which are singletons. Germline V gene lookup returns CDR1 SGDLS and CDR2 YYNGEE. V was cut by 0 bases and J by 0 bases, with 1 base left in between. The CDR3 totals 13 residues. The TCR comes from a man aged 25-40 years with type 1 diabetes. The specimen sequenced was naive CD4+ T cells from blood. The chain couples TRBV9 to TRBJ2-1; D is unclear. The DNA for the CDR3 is TGTGCCAGCAGCGTAGACTCCTACAATGAGCAGTTCTTC. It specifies CASSVDSYNEQFF.